The entry that follows covers one T cell receptor (beta chain) sequence. With no T cell sorting beforehand, total RNA was isolated from whole blood. The data originate from a study of monozygotic twins with inflammatory bowel disease. TCRdb reprocessed the 5' RACE reads; each CDR3 protein has one entry and no DNA is given. The sample holds 150,000 to 200,000 distinct CDR3 sequences. CDR1 is DFQATT and CDR2 is SNEGSKA in the germline V gene (reference sequence). This CDR3 has 15 residues. Sequencing input: blood. The chain uses TRBV20-1 and TRBJ2-7; lacking DNA, the TRBD2 call made by TCRdb goes unchecked. This TCR derives from a human donor with ulcerative colitis or Crohn's disease, or a healthy co-twin of an affected twin (not recorded which). This CDR3 reads CSARGLAGGSYEQYF.